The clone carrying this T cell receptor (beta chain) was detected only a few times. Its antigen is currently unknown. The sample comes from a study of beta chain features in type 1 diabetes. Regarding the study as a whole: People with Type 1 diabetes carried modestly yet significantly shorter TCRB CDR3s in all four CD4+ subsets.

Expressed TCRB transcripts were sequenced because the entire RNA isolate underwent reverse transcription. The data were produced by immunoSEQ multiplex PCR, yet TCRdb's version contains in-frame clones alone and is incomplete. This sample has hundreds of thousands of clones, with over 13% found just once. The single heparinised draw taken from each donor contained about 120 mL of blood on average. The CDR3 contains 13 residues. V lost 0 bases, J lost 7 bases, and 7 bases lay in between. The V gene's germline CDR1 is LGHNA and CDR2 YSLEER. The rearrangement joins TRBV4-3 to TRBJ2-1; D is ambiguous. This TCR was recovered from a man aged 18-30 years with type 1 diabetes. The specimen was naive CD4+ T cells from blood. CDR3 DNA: TGCGCCAGCAGCCAAGAGAGGCGGAATGAGCAGTTCTTC. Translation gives CASSQERRNEQFF.